What follows is one TCR beta chain and its context. This clonotype turned up a few times. Its antigen remains unidentified. No much larger clone is present one base from it, and per-base qualities are unavailable. This entry belongs to a study of T-cell reconstitution after alpha-beta-depleted transplantation in children (dated by TCRdb to the mid-2010s). About the full investigation: The study quantitatively tracked T-cell immune reconstitution after TCRalphabeta/CD19-depleted allogeneic hematopoietic cell transplantation in children using TCR repertoire profiling.

The germline V gene supplies CDR1 SGHTS and CDR2 YDEGEE. The V end loses 1 base and the J end loses 6 bases, and a stretch of 5 bases separates them. From the cysteine through the phenylalanine, the CDR3 covers 11 amino acids. The CDR3 DNA has 33 bases and is translated from base 1. The library relied on PCR. The sample was run on an Illumina HiSeq 2500. To normalize quantification of the TCRbeta repertoire, the TCR libraries were built with molecular barcoding that relied on unique molecular identifiers. TCRdb's own reprocessing of the public reads used fastp at Q25 and MiXCR and kept productive beta chains. Under each unique CDR3 protein, matching rows form one entry showing the most common genes and DNA. The sample records roughly 610,000 distinct CDR3 sequences, 8% to 11% of which are singletons. Of the sample, 4% is held by the ten largest clones.

Here the chain combines TRBV5-8 and TRBJ2-7, with the D gene uncertain. The sequence derives from a human donor who donated a stem cell graft to a child with acute myeloid leukemia. The material sequenced was PBMCs from the stem cell graft donor, taken from the stem cell graft. The nucleotides read TGTGCCAGCAGCTTGTCTACCGAGCAGTACTTC. This translates into CASSLSTEQYF.